This TCR beta chain was obtained from a study of identical twins. The CDR3 spans 12 residues. Germline V gene sequence: CDR1 SNHLY, CDR2 FYNNEI. V was pared by 7 bases and J by 16 bases, with 10 bases of the junction left unmatched. Study-wide results and caveats: Cross-sectional statistics, not tracking of the same donors, supported the conclusions. While abundant cord blood beta clonotypes carried fewer insertions, memory repertoires showed no such pattern. Among beta out-of-frame sequences, excess sharing between twins appeared weaker.

A single record per CDR3 protein comes from TCRdb applying MiXCR to the 5' RACE reads. In the table there are 250,000 or so distinct CDR3 sequences, approximately 8.6% of which are singletons. With respect to this clonotype: Antigen specificity is unknown.

The sample also formed part of further work on yellow fever vaccine responses in identical twins.

This chain connects TRBV2 to TRBJ2-1; 10 bases agree with TRBD2. The source is a woman between 18 and 30 years old in good health. Sequencing was done on a sample of CD8+ T cells sorted from blood. CDR3 amino acids: CASILRASGGFF. In DNA, the CDR3 is TGTGCCAGCATCCTAAGGGCTAGCGGGGGATTCTTC.